Listed below are T cell receptor beta chains from one sample, sequenced in a study of T cell responses to AZD1222 COVID-19 vaccine. This table comes from immunoSEQ multiplex PCR, and its TCRdb copy is limited to in-frame clones, with some not included. The sample includes some 120,000 clones, roughly 90% seen only once; the top ten take 1.5% to 1.9%. The sample here was peripheral blood, taken on day 0 of AZD1222 vaccination. The receptor source for this set is an adult in good health. Each CDR3 is given with its conserved first and last residue. The D gene is left open where the match is weak.

d_call j_call v_call cdr3_aa
TRBD1 TRBJ2-5 TRBV5-1 CASSPRTGTEETQYF
TRBD2 TRBJ2-1 TRBV5-1 CASSLHGLAGGLGEQFF
TRBD1 TRBJ1-1 TRBV14 CASSHYPPGGRGRFVNTEAFF
- TRBJ1-1 TRBV2 CASRGGGNTEAFF
TRBD2 TRBJ2-2 TRBV29-1 CSVERSGIAGELFF
TRBD1 TRBJ1-5 TRBV6-6 CASSYRPDRGNQPQHF
TRBD2 TRBJ2-7 TRBV11-2 CASSLGESGRAHEQYF
- TRBJ1-5 TRBV28 CASNGEGGRQPQHF
TRBD1 TRBJ2-7 TRBV4-1 CASSPRMGDSSYEQYF
- TRBJ2-5 TRBV5-1 CASSFDSRGETQYF
- TRBJ2-6 TRBV19 CASRRGSGANVLTF
- TRBJ2-1 TRBV11-3 CASSFGGQAGTLYYNEQFF
- TRBJ2-7 TRBV27 CASSLSNRMDEDEQYF
- TRBJ1-1 TRBV5-1 CASSRAYPHTEAFF
- TRBJ2-6 TRBV19 CASAAHSGANVLTF
TRBD1 TRBJ1-1 TRBV19 CASSPGSGGHITEAFF
TRBD1 TRBJ1-5 TRBV19 CASSNRGDSNQPQHF
TRBD1 TRBJ1-2 TRBV6-5 CASVVYLGQVYGYTF
- TRBJ2-3 TRBV12-3/TRBV12-4 CASSGGTDTQYF
TRBD1 TRBJ1-5 TRBV11-2 CASSSTGGGSNQPQHF
TRBD2 TRBJ2-7 TRBV9 CASSVRGTSDAFEEQYF
TRBD2 TRBJ2-7 TRBV7-9 CASSSSGSGDYEQYF
- TRBJ2-7 TRBV25-1 CASSRERAINDEQYF
- TRBJ1-1 TRBV30 CLMDGTNTEAFF
- TRBJ2-1 TRBV7-9 CASSLPPRESFQFF
- TRBJ2-7 TRBV7-8 CASSLARVRRGAYEQYF
- TRBJ1-3 TRBV30 CAWSVSQDFSGNTIYF
TRBD2 TRBJ2-5 TRBV10-1 CASSDTSGRVETQYF
- TRBJ1-1 TRBV5-1 CASSVTLNTEAFF
TRBD1 TRBJ1-1 TRBV9 CASSDNRGRDTEAFF
TRBD1 TRBJ1-1 TRBV10-3 CANRDRLDPHTEAFF
- TRBJ2-1 TRBV21-1 CASTPPTSGGYNEQFF
- TRBJ2-7 TRBV21-1 CASSRWGERMHEQYF
TRBD2 TRBJ2-1 TRBV6-5 CASSSGTSTNSQQFF
- TRBJ2-3 TRBV11-3 CASSLGATDTQYF
- TRBJ1-5 TRBV9 CASSVSGNQPQHF
- TRBJ1-4 TRBV11-2 CASSLEGRTNEKLFF
TRBD2 TRBJ2-1 TRBV5-1 CASSLYPAGGPDEQFF
- TRBJ1-5 TRBV27 CASSWGADQPQHF
- TRBJ2-1 TRBV4-3 CASSQVTRSYEQFF
TRBD2 TRBJ2-7 TRBV4-3 CASSQDTSGRLVAYEQYF
- TRBJ2-1 TRBV28 CASQGTGLAVDEQFF
- TRBJ1-4 TRBV30 CAWANTVWGEKLFF
- TRBJ2-7 TRBV28 CASSLKVREVSYEQYF
- TRBJ2-7 TRBV30 CAWSTSLDGHYEQYF
TRBD2 TRBJ2-7 TRBV5-6 CASSLWGGPSYEQYF
TRBD1 TRBJ1-6 TRBV9 CASSVGPPGQALHF
TRBD1 TRBJ2-4 TRBV14 CASSVNRQGNIQYF
- TRBJ2-7 TRBV19 CASSIDSGSYEQYF
- TRBJ1-1 TRBV19 CASRLTGGFGRDTEAFF
- TRBJ2-1 TRBV10-3 CAISAGLSNEQFF
- TRBJ1-1 TRBV28 CASSPLNGRQSTEAFF
- TRBJ1-5 TRBV24-1 CATSVGVGNQPQHF
- TRBJ1-2 TRBV19 CASSFWTTAYGYTF
- TRBJ1-3 TRBV19 CASRRTGSGNTIYF